The sample holds a few counts of the clone carrying this T cell receptor beta chain. Its antigen is as yet unknown. The sample belongs to a study of PD-1 blockade in classical Hodgkin lymphoma. Study-wide points: Patients starting nivolumab under 1 year after ASCT were excluded. CD4+ TCR diversity climbed significantly by C4D1, unlike CD8+ TCR diversity.

Trimming left V 4 bases short and J 1 base short, with 2 bases between. The CDR3 spans 11 residues. CDR1 is MDHEN, CDR2 SYDVKM, per germline. Assay used: immunoSEQ multiplex PCR; TCRdb lists only in-frame clones, some missing. The sample consists of roughly 100,000 clones, around nine tenths of them appearing once. This sample's time point: cycle 4 day 1 (C4D1), after more than five weeks of nivolumab. Relapses following autologous stem cell transplantation were seen in all patients, with brentuximab vedotin exposure varying. The V gene is TRBV28, the J gene TRBJ2-7, with D hard to call. The receptor comes from a human donor with classical Hodgkin lymphoma. The material sequenced was peripheral blood mononuclear cells (PBMCs), taken before the fourth cycle of nivolumab. CDR3 residues: CASSWSYEQYF. CDR3 sequence (DNA): TGTGCCAGCAGTTGGTCCTACGAGCAGTACTTC.